A selection of T cell receptor beta chains follows, all from one sample in a study of T cell responses to AZD1222 COVID-19 vaccine. Using immunoSEQ multiplex PCR, the repertoire was profiled, and TCRdb retains in-frame clones only, with some absent. The table lists 95,000 to 150,000 clones, 92% of them singletons. Material: peripheral blood, obtained on day 0 of AZD1222 vaccination. The receptors derive from an adult in good health. Each CDR3 is given with its conserved first and last residue.

j_gene | v_gene | CDR3aa
TRBJ1-5 | TRBV4-3 | CASSQDTFYGSNQPQHF
TRBJ1-6 | TRBV7-2 | CASNLLVGGSPLHF
TRBJ2-7 | TRBV3-1/TRBV3-2 | CASSQVSSSYEQYF
TRBJ1-6 | TRBV13 | CASSLVSENSPLHF
TRBJ2-1 | TRBV4-1 | CASSRRTSGPYNEQFF
TRBJ2-3 | TRBV6-5 | CASSYRTGTVTDTQYF
TRBJ2-7 | TRBV7-6 | CASSYGQAGDYEQYF
TRBJ2-7 | TRBV30 | CAWGAGESSYEQYF
TRBJ2-5 | TRBV14 | CASSQALFSSGQETQYF
TRBJ1-6 | TRBV2 | CAIPPGGDINSPLHF
TRBJ2-6 | TRBV4-3 | CASSQEGGTFVNVLTF
TRBJ2-5 | TRBV7-6 | CASSLIAGGLRTQYF
TRBJ1-3 | TRBV6-5 | CASRLPSGSGNTIYF
TRBJ2-1 | TRBV14 | CASRDWGREQFF
TRBJ1-1 | TRBV5-6 | CASSGQNTEAFF
TRBJ1-1 | TRBV19 | CASSSGTGGLVPEAFF
TRBJ2-7 | TRBV19 | CASSSGSVGPYEQYF
TRBJ1-1 | TRBV6-2/TRBV6-3 | CASSYRIRATNTEAFF
TRBJ1-3 | TRBV10-3 | CAISPGPSDTIYF
TRBJ1-3 | TRBV6-1 | CASSDGNTIYF
TRBJ2-5 | TRBV5-1 | CASSPQPGSAETQYF
TRBJ1-2 | TRBV3-1/TRBV3-2 | CASSQGQGPYGYTF
TRBJ1-5 | TRBV2 | CASTEQGTDNQPQHF
TRBJ1-5 | TRBV19 | CASSMDGGRVQLQHF
TRBJ2-2 | TRBV2 | CASRWANTGELFF
TRBJ1-2 | TRBV7-2 | CASSPTGGDYGYTF
TRBJ2-7 | TRBV11-2 | CASSTGRAGGYYEQYF
TRBJ1-5 | TRBV11-2 | CASSLDGNQPQHF
TRBJ2-7 | TRBV2 | CASIAGEGYEQYF
TRBJ1-6 | TRBV6-2/TRBV6-3 | CASRRDDPSPLHF
TRBJ2-7 | TRBV4-3 | CASSFGLAGTYEQYF
TRBJ1-5 | TRBV3-1/TRBV3-2 | CASSQGVTGGQQPQHF
TRBJ2-1 | TRBV2 | CASKTGRAVDEQFF
TRBJ2-7 | TRBV3-1/TRBV3-2 | CASSPRLAGAYKTIVEQYF
TRBJ1-1 | TRBV10-3 | CASFDSFRGAGAFF
TRBJ1-5 | TRBV12-5 | CASGETGGNQPQHF
TRBJ2-7 | TRBV3-1/TRBV3-2 | CASSPQGWRGGFSGSSEQYF
TRBJ2-1 | TRBV2 | CASRAPSGGVSSYNEQFF
TRBJ1-2 | TRBV3-1/TRBV3-2 | CASSQVGGYGYTF
TRBJ1-2 | TRBV6-2/TRBV6-3 | CASSYTSVQVYGYTF
TRBJ2-4 | TRBV4-3 | CASSPDSGGRNIQYF
TRBJ2-5 | TRBV19 | CASASLGTTLRETQYF
TRBJ1-1 | TRBV29-1 | CSVEVGGTEAFF
TRBJ1-2 | TRBV25-1 | CASSEGSGYLGYTF
TRBJ1-1 | TRBV27 | CASSRTGAVLNTEAFF
TRBJ1-2 | TRBV23-1 | CASSQSCYTF
TRBJ2-2 | TRBV4-3 | CASSQARDSSNTGELFF
TRBJ2-1 | TRBV7-2 | CASSLNGGYNEQFF
TRBJ1-1 | TRBV19 | CASSTDGSTEAFF
TRBJ2-1 | TRBV5-1 | CASSLLISGVLDEQFF
TRBJ1-2 | TRBV2 | CASRGTAGYTF